This T cell receptor (beta chain) stems from a study of T cell repertoires in cytomegalovirus infection. Study-level background: It can be stated that public TCR beta signatures indicated CMV infection as well as a matching HLA type. Study results and limitations: Using cumulative public TCR beta family frequency, the authors identified those who carried CMV together with the relevant HLA. The ex vivo response was dominated by HLA-C-restricted CMV-specific TCR beta clonotypes.

Germline lookup yields CDR1 DFQATT and CDR2 SNEGSKA (reference sequence). V was cut by 0 bases and J by 1 base, with 12 bases left in between. This CDR3 is built from 15 residues. MiXCR, applied by TCRdb to the reads, yields one record per CDR3 protein. Among some 440,000 distinct CDR3 sequences, around 32% were seen once, and the ten largest hold approximately 15%. Remarks on this clonotype: Its antigen is unknown.

Sequenced material: PBMCs. The receptor's source is a human donor in good health (CMV status not recorded). Some clones in this sample may be carry-over from other donors' samples. The chain carries TRBV20-1 and TRBJ1-1; D is ambiguous. The CDR3 protein is CSARDPREANTEAFF. In nucleotides, the CDR3 is TGCAGTGCTAGAGATCCCCGGGAGGCGAACACTGAAGCTTTCTTT.